The table lists the clone carrying this TCR beta chain with a count of one. Antigen: not known. The naive CD8 fraction comprised CD45RO-negative cells positively selected for CCR7 and excluded terminally differentiated effector memory CD45RA+ cells. Each sorted subset replicate got 200 ng genomic DNA, 30,000 or so genomes. The repertoire was sequenced with immunoSEQ multiplex PCR; TCRdb's copy has only in-frame clones and lacks some. Of about 680,000 clones in the sample, roughly nine tenths are singletons; the top ten hold 20% to 25%. The sample is drawn from a study of shared clonotypes between healthy human individuals. Study observations and caveats: Rarefaction showed that sequencing of sorted subsets was incomplete (despite large depth). The study drew on few donors, limiting represented genetic and exposure-history diversity.

This TCR came from a man aged 25 to 40 in good health. The source material was naive CD8+ T cells sorted from blood.

The DNA of the CDR3 is TGTGCCAGCAGTTTTCCCGGACTAGCGGTTGACAATGAGCAGTTCTTC. This encodes CASSFPGLAVDNEQFF. The chain couples TRBV28 to TRBJ2-1, with 10 nucleotides matching TRBD2. J lost 5 bases, V lost 3 bases, and 7 bases had no gene match. The CDR3 is made up of 16 amino acids. Germline V gene data show CDR1 as MDHEN and CDR2 as SYDVKM.